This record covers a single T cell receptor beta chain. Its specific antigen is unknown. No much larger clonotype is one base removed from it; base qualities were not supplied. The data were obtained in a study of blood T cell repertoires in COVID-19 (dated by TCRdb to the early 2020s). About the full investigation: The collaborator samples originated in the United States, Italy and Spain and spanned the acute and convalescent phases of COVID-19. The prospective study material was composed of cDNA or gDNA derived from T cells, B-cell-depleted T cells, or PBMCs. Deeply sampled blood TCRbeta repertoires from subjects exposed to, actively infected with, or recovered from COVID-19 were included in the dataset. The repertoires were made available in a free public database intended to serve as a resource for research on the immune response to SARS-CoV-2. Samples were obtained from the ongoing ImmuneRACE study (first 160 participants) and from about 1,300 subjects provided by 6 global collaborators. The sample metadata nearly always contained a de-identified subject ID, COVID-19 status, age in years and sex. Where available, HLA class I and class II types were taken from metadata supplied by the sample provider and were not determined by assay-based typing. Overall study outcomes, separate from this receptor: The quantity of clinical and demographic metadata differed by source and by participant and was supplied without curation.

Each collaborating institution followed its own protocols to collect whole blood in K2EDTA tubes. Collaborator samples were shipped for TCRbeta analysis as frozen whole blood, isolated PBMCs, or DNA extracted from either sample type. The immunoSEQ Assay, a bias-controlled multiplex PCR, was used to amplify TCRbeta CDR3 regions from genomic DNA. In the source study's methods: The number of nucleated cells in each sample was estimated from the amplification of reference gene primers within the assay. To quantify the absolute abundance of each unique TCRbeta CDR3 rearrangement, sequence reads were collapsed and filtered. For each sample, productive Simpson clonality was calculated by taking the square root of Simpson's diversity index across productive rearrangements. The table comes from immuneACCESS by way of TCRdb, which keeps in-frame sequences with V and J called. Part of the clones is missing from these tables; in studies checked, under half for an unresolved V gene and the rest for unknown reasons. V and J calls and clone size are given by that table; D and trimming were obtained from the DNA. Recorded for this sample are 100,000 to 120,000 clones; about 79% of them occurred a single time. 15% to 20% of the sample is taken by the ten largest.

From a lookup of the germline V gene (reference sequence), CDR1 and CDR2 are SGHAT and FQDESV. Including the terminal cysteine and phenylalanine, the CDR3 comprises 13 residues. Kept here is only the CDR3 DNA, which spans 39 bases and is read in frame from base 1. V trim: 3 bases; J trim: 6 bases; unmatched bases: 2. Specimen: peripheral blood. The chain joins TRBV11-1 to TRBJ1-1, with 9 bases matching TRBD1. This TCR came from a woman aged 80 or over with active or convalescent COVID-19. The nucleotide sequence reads TGTGCCAGCAGCTTGGACAGGGGATCTGAAGCTTTCTTT. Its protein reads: CASSLDRGSEAFF.